This entry concerns a single T cell receptor (beta chain). This record belongs to a study of T cells after yellow fever vaccination. CDR1 is SGHTA and CDR2 is FQGNSA in the germline V gene. Trimming took 4 bases from V and 9 from J, leaving 14 bases between them. The CDR3 runs to 13 residues. TCRdb used MiXCR to reprocess the 5' RACE reads, holding one entry per CDR3 protein. The sample consists of 300,000 to 400,000 distinct CDR3 sequences, 8% to 10% of them appearing once. The sequence derives from a man between 18 and 35 years old who received the YFV17D yellow fever vaccine. The sequenced sample was PBMCs, obtained on the day of the first yellow fever vaccination. This chain uses TRBV7-2 with TRBJ2-3; the D gene is possibly TRBD1 (5 bases). The CDR3 reads CASSYLDSTTQYF. Here the CDR3 DNA reads TGTGCCAGCAGCTACCTTGACAGTACGACGCAGTATTTT. Complete variable domain (other parts from reference TRBV7-2 and TRBJ2-3): GAGVSQSPSNKVTEKGKDVELRCDPISGHTALYWYRQSLGQGLEFLIYFQGNSAPDKSGLPSDRFSAERTGGSVSTLTIQRTQQEDSAVYLCASSYLDSTTQYFGPGTRLTVL.